This T cell receptor beta chain originates from a study of graft-versus-host responses after intestinal transplantation. Points on this clone: What it recognizes is unknown.

The J segment lost 0 bases and the V segment lost 0 bases, leaving 8 bases of the junction unmatched. The CDR3 has 18 amino acids. Germline lookup yields CDR1 SGDLS and CDR2 YYNGEE. Libraries were prepared by immunoSEQ multiplex PCR; TCRdb keeps only in-frame clonotypes and omits some of them. Among tens of thousands of clones listed, 85% to 95% were seen once. The gene calls are TRBV9 and TRBJ1-2, with 10 bases lining up with TRBD1. The TCR comes from a human donor who received an intestinal transplant. The material sequenced was unstimulated CD8+ T cells sorted from spleen or lymph node cells, taken before intestinal transplant. The CDR3 DNA reads TGTGCCAGCAGCGTAGCTCGGGACAGGGGATTTGCTAACTATGGCTACACCTTC. Translated: CASSVARDRGFANYGYTF.